The 18 T cell receptor beta chains presented below share a single source sample, sequenced in a study of CD8+CD57+ T cells in acquired aplastic anemia. CDR3 and TCR beta VDJ profiling relied on a genomic DNA template. TCRdb redid the calling of the reads with MiXCR, one entry per CDR3 protein. This table holds 200,000 to 250,000 distinct CDR3 sequences, over 60% found once. Sequenced sample: sorted CD4+, CD8+, or CD8+CD57+ T cells (not recorded which) from PBMCs. Receptors originate from a human donor in good health.

This clonotype was seen a handful of times. The chain links TRBV5-1 to TRBJ2-7, with D unclear. Germline V lookup: CDR1 SGHRS, CDR2 YFSETQ. V gave up 5 bases and J gave up 1 base, with 10 bases separating them. This CDR3 is 13 amino acids long. The CDR3 protein is CASSNPASYEQYF. In DNA, the CDR3 is TGCGCCAGCAGTAACCCCGCATCCTACGAGCAGTACTTC.

This chain uses TRBV20-1 with TRBJ2-5, with D possibly being TRBD1 (5 bases). This CDR3 spans 13 amino acids. Germline V gene data show CDR1 as DFQATT and CDR2 as SNEGSKA (reference sequence). V was clipped by 6 bases and J by 2 bases, with 13 bases between them. CDR3 nucleotide sequence: TGCAGTGCGAGACCCAGACAGCAAGAGACCCAGTACTTC. Encoded protein: CSARPRQQETQYF.

This clonotype occurred many times. The V call is TRBV4-1, the J call TRBJ2-4; 7 nucleotides line up with TRBD1. CDR3 length: 15 residues. With 4 bases clipped from V and 6 bases from J, the junction kept 9 bases outside the gene matches. CDR1 is MGHRA and CDR2 is YSYEKL in the germline V gene. CDR3 protein: CASSLLGQAGNIQYF. CDR3 DNA sequence: TGCGCCAGCAGCCTCTTAGGACAGGCGGGAAACATTCAGTACTTC.

The chain combines TRBV4-1 with TRBJ1-6; tentative D call: TRBD1 (6 bases). CDR1 MGHRA and CDR2 YSYEKL come from the germline V gene. The CDR3 loop spans 15 amino acids. Trimming removed 4 bases from V and 11 bases from J, with 18 bases in between. Here the CDR3 reads CASSPGPGQGPPLHF. The DNA for the CDR3 is TGCGCCAGCAGCCCGGGTCCGGGACAAGGTCCACCCCTCCACTTT.

The chain is built from TRBV10-3 and TRBJ2-3; the D gene could be TRBD1 or TRBD2 (6 bases each). The CDR3 consists of 14 residues. The V and J ends lost 8 bases and 1 base respectively, with 13 bases between them. From germline, CDR1 is ENHRY and CDR2 SYGVKD. As DNA, the CDR3 is TGTGCCATCGAGGGGGAGGTCGGCACAGATACGCAGTATTTT. The encoded protein is CAIEGEVGTDTQYF.

V gene TRBV6-2 or TRBV6-3 combines with J gene TRBJ2-7; tentatively, D is TRBD2 (6 bases). Germline CDR1 is MNHEY and CDR2 is SVGEGT. The CDR3 is 13 residues long. Trimming pared 8 bases from V and 2 bases from J, leaving 13 bases between. CDR3 loop: CASRDGGTYEQYF. The DNA of the CDR3 is TGTGCCAGCCGGGACGGGGGAACCTACGAGCAGTACTTC.

This chain uses TRBV6-4 with TRBJ1-1; tentative D call: TRBD1 (5 bases). The CDR3 has 13 amino acids. Trimming took 2 bases from V and 1 from J, leaving 5 bases between them. Germline V gene sequence: CDR1 MRHNA, CDR2 SNTAGT. CDR3 nucleotides: TGTGCCAGCAGTGACAGGGGGAACACTGAAGCTTTCTTT. This translates into CASSDRGNTEAFF.

The V call is TRBV3-1, the J call TRBJ2-7; TRBD2 matches at 12 bases. Losses at the gene ends were 8 bases for V and 5 bases for J; bases not matched to a gene: 7. Germline values: CDR1 LGHDT, CDR2 YNNKEL (reference sequence). The CDR3 extends over 14 amino acids. The CDR3 region has the DNA TGTGCCAGCGGGAGGACTAGCGGGATAGACGAGCAGTACTTC. It yields the protein CASGRTSGIDEQYF.

To note about this clonotype: At one boundary the junction diverges from the germline segment, which might be a read error. The rearrangement links TRBV7-7 to TRBJ2-5, with 11 bases aligning to TRBD2. CDR3 length: 16 amino acids. Germline V CDR1 and CDR2: SSHAT, FNYEAQ (reference sequence). CDR3 region: CAGSFGLAGAQETQYF. CDR3 nucleotide sequence: TGTGCCGGCAGCTTCGGACTAGCGGGCGCGCAAGAGACCCAGTACTTC.

This clonotype was recorded at least ten times. J is TRBJ2-1 and V is TRBV29-1; D remains ambiguous. The CDR3 spans 11 residues. CDR1 is SQVTM and CDR2 is ANQGSEA in the germline V gene. V was cut by 7 bases and J by 8 bases, with 12 bases left in between. The CDR3 DNA reads as TGCAGCGCCCACCACGAGGATGAGCAGTTCTTC. This codes for CSAHHEDEQFF.

This clonotype turned up a few times. The chain uses TRBV10-3 and TRBJ1-2, with 10 bases fitting TRBD1. V dropped 4 bases and J dropped 4; count of bases not matched to a gene: 9. Germline loops: CDR1 ENHRY, CDR2 SYGVKD. This CDR3 comprises 16 residues. The CDR3 sequence: CAISGDRDRGVYGYTF. CDR3 nucleotides: TGTGCCATCAGTGGGGACCGGGACAGGGGTGTCTATGGCTACACCTTC.

This clonotype appeared many times. J is TRBJ1-2 and V is TRBV19; TRBD1 matches 9 bases. Germline-derived CDR1 and CDR2 are LNHDA and SQIVND (reference sequence). The CDR3 totals 15 residues. The V segment lost 11 bases and the J segment 3 bases; nucleotides outside the gene matches: 13. CDR3 bases: TGTGCCGCACACCCTACAGGGGGCGCCCACTATGGCTACACCTTC. This encodes CAAHPTGGAHYGYTF. The whole variable domain, remainder taken from reference TRBV19 and TRBJ1-2, is DGGITQSPKYLFRKEGQNVTLSCEQNLNHDAMYWYRQDPGQGLRLIYYSQIVNDFQKGDIAEGYSVSREKKESFPLTVTSAQKNPTAFYLCAAHPTGGAHYGYTFGSGTRLTVV.

The CDR3: CASSLDAGIGYNEQFF. CDR3 in DNA: TGTGCCAGCAGCTTAGATGCAGGGATTGGATACAATGAGCAGTTCTTC. V gene TRBV7-9 combines with J gene TRBJ2-1; tentatively, D is TRBD1 (5 bases). The CDR3 sequence is 16 residues long. From germline, CDR1 is SEHNR and CDR2 FQNEAQ (reference sequence). Trimming removed 1 base from V and 4 bases from J, with 14 bases in between. The full variable domain, its missing parts supplied by reference TRBV7-9 and TRBJ2-1, is DTGVSQNPRHKITKRGQNVTFRCDPISEHNRLYWYRQTLGQGPEFLTYFQNEAQLEKSRLLSDRFSAERPKGSFSTLEIQRTEQGDSAMYLCASSLDAGIGYNEQFFGPGTRLTVL.

On this clonotype itself: One end of the junction fails to match germline, which may point to a read error. The genes are TRBV19 and TRBJ2-3; no firm D call. The CDR3 has 13 residues. The germline gives CDR1 LNHDA, CDR2 SQIVND (reference sequence). CDR3 sequence: CASRSDSTDTQYF. For the CDR3, the DNA is TGTGCCAGTCGAAGTGATAGCACAGATACGCAGTATTTC.

The chain combines TRBV9 with TRBJ1-6; tentative D call: TRBD1 (5 bases). The germline V gene has CDR1 SGDLS and CDR2 YYNGEE. This CDR3 is 12 amino acids long. V was shortened by 4 bases and J by 13 bases, with 12 bases between the two germline ends. This CDR3 is CASSLAGGPLHF. Here the CDR3 DNA reads TGTGCCAGCAGCCTCGCTGGGGGGCCCCTCCACTTT.

The chain links TRBV11-3 to TRBJ1-1; maybe TRBD1 (6 bases). Between the trimmed V and J ends, which lost 7 bases and 0 bases, there was a span of 12 bases. Germline assignment: CDR1 SGHNT and CDR2 YENEEA. The CDR3 contains 14 residues. The CDR3 bases are TGTGCCAGCACCGGGGGCCCTTTGAACACTGAAGCTTTCTTT. Translating it yields CASTGGPLNTEAFF.

This clonotype was counted a few times. The J gene is TRBJ2-7, the V gene TRBV9; D tentatively fits TRBD1 or TRBD2 (5 bases each). Per the germline V gene, CDR1 is SGDLS and CDR2 is YYNGEE. With 4 bases removed from V and 6 bases from J, the gap between germline ends came to 11 bases. The CDR3 length is 12 residues. The CDR3 DNA reads TGTGCCAGCAGCCACCCTGGGGGCGAGCAGTACTTC. Protein: CASSHPGGEQYF.

This rearrangement joins TRBV6-1 to TRBJ2-7; 8 bases are a match to TRBD1. Germline-derived CDR1 and CDR2 are MNHNS and SASEGT. The CDR3 runs 11 residues. V shed 4 bases and J 12 bases; nucleotides not matched to a gene: 5. This CDR3 reads CASSGGTGVYF. The CDR3 DNA follows: TGTGCCAGCAGTGGTGGGACAGGTGTGTACTTC.